Below are 11 T cell receptor beta chains sequenced from a single sample in a study of T cell responses to AZD1222 COVID-19 vaccine. Assay: immunoSEQ multiplex PCR; the TCRdb copy retains only in-frame clones and omits some. The data contain fewer than 150,000 clones, around 92% of them seen just once; the ten biggest clones take up nearly 4.5%. The material was peripheral blood, obtained on day 0 of AZD1222 vaccination. The origin of the receptors is an adult in good health.

The chain combines TRBV25-1 with TRBJ1-5; 7 bases agree with TRBD1. CDR3 length: 16 amino acids. Germline V lookup: CDR1 MGHDK, CDR2 SYGVNS. The junction had 7 bases not matched to a gene; V was cut back by 4 bases and J by 1 base. The CDR3 nucleotides are TGTGCCAGCAGTGGTCGGACAGGCGGCAGCAATCAGCCCCAGCATTTT. Protein product: CASSGRTGGSNQPQHF. The whole variable domain, remainder taken from reference TRBV25-1 and TRBJ1-5, is EADIYQTPRYLVIGTGKKITLECSQTMGHDKMYWYQQDPGMELHLIHYSYGVNSTEKGDLSSESTVSRIRTEHFPLTLESARPSHTSQYLCASSGRTGGSNQPQHFGDGTRLSIL.

The chain links TRBV5-1 to TRBJ1-1, with 9 bases fitting TRBD1. The CDR3 has 17 amino acids. The V gene end was trimmed by 4 bases and the J gene end by 1 base; junction bases not matched to a gene: 11. Germline V gene sequence: CDR1 SGHRS, CDR2 YFSETQ. The CDR3 spells CASSPTTGGPWNTEAFF. The CDR3 nucleotides are TGCGCCAGCAGCCCGACCACAGGGGGCCCGTGGAACACTGAAGCTTTCTTT.

V gene TRBV19 combines with J gene TRBJ2-2, with TRBD2 matching over 13 bases. CDR1 is LNHDA, CDR2 SQIVND, per germline (reference sequence). The CDR3 is 22 amino acids. Trimming cost V 6 bases and J 5 bases; bases outside gene matches: 24. The CDR3 reads CASRNHQRTSGSRLIYTGELFF. The CDR3 DNA reads as TGTGCCAGTAGGAACCATCAAAGGACTAGCGGGAGCAGGTTGATATATACCGGGGAGCTGTTTTTT. Full variable domain (remainder filled in from reference TRBV19 and TRBJ2-2): DGGITQSPKYLFRKEGQNVTLSCEQNLNHDAMYWYRQDPGQGLRLIYYSQIVNDFQKGDIAEGYSVSREKKESFPLTVTSAQKNPTAFYLCASRNHQRTSGSRLIYTGELFFGEGSRLTVL.

V is TRBV4-1 and J is TRBJ2-5; 7 bases map to TRBD2. This CDR3 is 14 amino acids long. Per the germline V gene, CDR1 is MGHRA and CDR2 is YSYEKL. With V trimmed by 0 bases and J by 4 bases, 2 bases remained unmatched. The CDR3 sequence is CASSQDAGVETQYF. For the CDR3, the DNA is TGCGCCAGCAGCCAAGATGCGGGGGTAGAGACCCAGTACTTC.

The chain joins TRBV28 to TRBJ1-2; D is uncertain. Trimming took off 6 bases at V and 4 bases at J, with 12 bases between the two ends. Germline CDR1 is MDHEN and CDR2 is SYDVKM. The CDR3 totals 13 residues. This chain's CDR3 is CASRDGAPYGYTF. CDR3 nucleotide sequence: TGTGCCAGCAGGGACGGCGCCCCCTATGGCTACACCTTC.

This clone was seen more than once but under ten times. The chain recombines TRBV5-1 with TRBJ1-6, with D unclear. The CDR3 totals 15 residues. Between the trimmed V and J ends, which lost 6 bases and 5 bases, there was a span of 15 bases. Germline lookup yields CDR1 SGHRS and CDR2 YFSETQ. The chain's CDR3 is CASTPYGGNNSPLHF. The CDR3 DNA is TGCGCCAGCACCCCGTACGGCGGGAATAATTCACCCCTCCACTTT.

Concerning this clone: Different DNA sequences within this sample yield the same CDR3. The genes are TRBV7-9 and TRBJ2-5; the match to TRBD2 covers 8 bases. V dropped 1 base and J dropped 2; count of bases not matched to a gene: 3. The CDR3 extends over 15 amino acids. Germline lookup yields CDR1 SEHNR and CDR2 FQNEAQ (reference sequence). The CDR3 region has the DNA TGTGCCAGCAGCTTAGGCGGGGGGATACAAGAGACCCAGTACTTC. Its protein product is CASSLGGGIQETQYF.

Many counts were recorded for this clone. The chain recombines TRBV19 with TRBJ2-7; 8 bases match TRBD2. The CDR3 sequence is 13 residues long. Per the germline V gene, CDR1 is LNHDA and CDR2 is SQIVND (reference sequence). Losses at the gene ends were 5 bases for V and 3 bases for J; bases not matched to a gene: 3. CDR3 region: CASSSSGYYEQYF. The CDR3 DNA reads TGTGCCAGTAGTTCTAGCGGGTACTACGAGCAGTACTTC.

This clone has only a few counts. This chain links TRBV7-9 with TRBJ2-7, with 7 bases aligning to TRBD1. Germline V gene data show CDR1 as SEHNR and CDR2 as FQNEAQ (reference sequence). V was clipped by 5 bases and J by 4 bases; unmatched bases: 8. This CDR3 is 14 amino acids long. The DNA of the CDR3 is TGTGCCAGCAGCACCGGCTACAGGGGTTACGAGCAGTACTTC. Its translation is CASSTGYRGYEQYF. Together with reference TRBV7-9 and TRBJ2-7, the CDR3 gives the full variable domain: DTGVSQNPRHKITKRGQNVTFRCDPISEHNRLYWYRQTLGQGPEFLTYFQNEAQLEKSRLLSDRFSAERPKGSFSTLEIQRTEQGDSAMYLCASSTGYRGYEQYFGPGTRLTVT.

This clone has just one count. A junction boundary mismatches the germline segment, possibly from a read error. The genes are TRBV18 and TRBJ1-3; no reliable D call. This CDR3 is built from 15 residues. Germline V lookup: CDR1 KGHSH, CDR2 LQKENI. The CDR3 loop reads CASSPRLEPGNTIYF. CDR3 nucleotide sequence: TGTGCCAGCTCACCGCGGTTAGAGCCTGGGAACACCATATATTTT.

The rearrangement links TRBV28 to TRBJ2-7; D might be TRBD1 (5 bases). The CDR3 extends over 15 amino acids. V was clipped by 6 bases and J by 1 base, with 16 bases between them. Per germline, CDR1 MDHEN and CDR2 SYDVKM. This CDR3 reads CASRGTSTGSYEQYF. DNA of the CDR3: TGTGCCAGCAGGGGCACCTCAACAGGTTCCTACGAGCAGTACTTC.